One and the same sample provided the 26 T cell receptor beta chains below, sequenced in a study of regulatory T cells in long-lasting Graves disease. Libraries of TCR beta came from iRepertoire HTBI primers plus Arm-PCR of CDR3 regions. In TCRdb, the multiplex PCR reads were re-called with MiXCR into one record per CDR3 protein. The data show under 800,000 distinct CDR3 sequences, about 16% seen once. Time point of the sample: newly diagnosed GD, antithyroid drugs for less than 3 months. The TCR library was made from RNA that had been extracted from PBMCs in TRIzol. This sample also appeared in a second study, on T cells in Graves' hyperthyroidism and ophthalmopathy.

This specimen was peripheral blood mononuclear cells (PBMCs), taken at new diagnosis, from a patient treated with antithyroid drugs. The receptors originated from a woman in her thirties with Graves disease.

This chain links TRBV20-1 with TRBJ2-1, with D possibly TRBD1 on 6 matching bases. This CDR3 comprises 12 residues. Germline V lookup: CDR1 DFQATT, CDR2 SNEGSKA (reference sequence). Trimming shortened V by 5 bases and J by 7 bases, and 12 bases separated the two germline ends. The CDR3 spells CSAYRVSNEQFF. CDR3 coding DNA: TGCAGTGCTTACAGGGTCTCTAATGAGCAGTTCTTC.

This clonotype showed up many times. This CDR3 is CSASLIRDTEAFF. CDR3 in DNA: TGCAGTGCTAGTTTGATCAGGGACACTGAAGCTTTCTTT. The rearrangement links TRBV20-1 to TRBJ1-1, with D maybe TRBD1 (5 bases). Trimming cost V 3 bases and J 3 bases, with 11 bases left between them. CDR1 is DFQATT and CDR2 is SNEGSKA in the germline V gene (reference sequence). The CDR3 totals 13 residues.

This clonotype was seen ten or more times. This sequence joins TRBV2 and TRBJ2-3; unclear D gene. CDR3 length equals 15 residues. The V end lost 6 bases, the J end lost 2 bases, and 15 bases lay between the germline ends. In germline, CDR1 is SNHLY, CDR2 FYNNEI. CDR3 nucleotide sequence: TGTGCCAGCAGAGGTCGTCTCACAATCACAGATACGCAGTATTTT. Protein: CASRGRLTITDTQYF.

This clonotype has a count of ten or more. The V gene is TRBV20-1, the J gene TRBJ2-1; 10 bases align to TRBD2. The CDR3 has 17 amino acids. The V gene's germline CDR1 is DFQATT and CDR2 SNEGSKA (reference sequence). J lost 0 bases, V lost 6 bases, and 11 bases had no gene match. This CDR3 reads CSAPPASGSRSYNEQFF. CDR3 DNA: TGCAGTGCCCCCCCGGCTAGCGGGAGCCGCTCCTACAATGAGCAGTTCTTC.

This clonotype occurred many times. CDR3 amino acids: CASSSTTRDTQYF. The CDR3 coding sequence is TGTGCCAGCAGCTCCACGACTCGCGATACGCAGTATTTT. V is TRBV11-1 and J is TRBJ2-3; D unclear. V gave up 4 bases and J gave up 6 bases, with 11 bases separating them. This CDR3 is 13 amino acids long. In germline, CDR1 is SGHAT, CDR2 FQDESV (reference sequence).

This clonotype came up many times. The rearrangement links TRBV2 to TRBJ2-2; no firm D call. The CDR3 is 14 residues long. CDR1 and CDR2 from the germline V gene are SNHLY and FYNNEI. Trimming cost V 8 bases and J 0 bases, with 10 bases left between them. The CDR3 sequence: CASGNSANTGELFF. In DNA, the CDR3 is TGTGCCAGCGGGAACAGCGCGAACACCGGGGAGCTGTTTTTT.

The chain carries TRBV28 and TRBJ2-7, with TRBD1 identical over 7 bases. The germline CDR1 and CDR2 sequences are MDHEN and SYDVKM. The J segment lost 6 bases and the V segment lost 5 bases, leaving 10 bases of the junction unmatched. This CDR3 is built from 14 residues. CDR3 in amino acids: CASSVDRDGVEQYF. As DNA, the CDR3 is TGTGCCAGCAGTGTAGACAGGGATGGAGTCGAGCAGTACTTC. The entire variable domain, with the rest obtained from reference TRBV28 and TRBJ2-7, is as follows: DVKVTQSSRYLVKRTGEKVFLECVQDMDHENMFWYRQDPGLGLRLIYFSYDVKMKEKGDIPEGYSVSREKKERFSLILESASTNQTSMYLCASSVDRDGVEQYFGPGTRLTVT.

This clonotype was observed at least ten times. This CDR3 reads CASRKRTGFDSYGYTF. The CDR3 region has the DNA TGTGCCAGCAGGAAGCGGACAGGGTTTGACAGCTATGGCTACACCTTC. This chain connects TRBV6-1 to TRBJ1-2; TRBD1 matches 8 bases. The V segment lost 6 bases and the J segment 4 bases; nucleotides outside the gene matches: 13. The CDR3 has 16 amino acids. The germline gives CDR1 MNHNS, CDR2 SASEGT.

This clonotype was seen only a few times. The chain employs TRBV20-1 and TRBJ2-3, with a possible D match to TRBD2 (6 bases). V was clipped by 1 base and J by 0 bases, with 14 bases between them. The CDR3 contains 16 residues. The germline CDR1 and CDR2 sequences are DFQATT and SNEGSKA (reference sequence). In DNA form, the CDR3 reads TGCAGTGCTAGAGCTTACGGGGGAACTAGCACAGATACGCAGTATTTT. Amino acids: CSARAYGGTSTDTQYF.

The chain employs TRBV20-1 and TRBJ1-5; D possibly corresponds to TRBD1 (5 bases). Per the germline V gene, CDR1 is DFQATT and CDR2 is SNEGSKA (reference sequence). V was trimmed by 0 bases and J by 5 bases, leaving 17 bases between them. The CDR3 extends over 16 amino acids. CDR3 amino acids: CSAREGRVGDHQPQHF. In nucleotides, the CDR3 is TGCAGTGCTAGAGAGGGAAGGGTGGGGGATCATCAGCCCCAGCATTTT.

This clonotype has at least ten counts. The chain joins TRBV2 to TRBJ2-3; TRBD1 aligns across 7 bases. Germline V lookup: CDR1 SNHLY, CDR2 FYNNEI. V shed 6 bases, J shed 5 bases, and the junction held 11 bases outside the gene matches. The CDR3 has 15 amino acids. For the CDR3, the DNA is TGTGCCAGCAGACGGACAGGTACACAGAGAGATACGCAGTATTTT. Translation gives CASRRTGTQRDTQYF.

V gene TRBV7-9 combines with J gene TRBJ2-2; 13 bases map to TRBD2. Germline loops: CDR1 SEHNR, CDR2 FQNEAQ (reference sequence). The ends lost 4 bases at V and 7 bases at J; junction bases unmatched: 9. This CDR3 has 17 residues. CDR3 protein: CASSSTSGRAGGGELFF. As DNA, the CDR3 is TGTGCCAGCAGCTCAACTAGCGGGAGGGCCGGTGGCGGGGAGCTGTTTTTT. The variable domain in full, with the rest retrieved from reference TRBV7-9 and TRBJ2-2, is DTGVSQNPRHKITKRGQNVTFRCDPISEHNRLYWYRQTLGQGPEFLTYFQNEAQLEKSRLLSDRFSAERPKGSFSTLEIQRTEQGDSAMYLCASSSTSGRAGGGELFFGEGSRLTVL.

The chain joins TRBV3-1 to TRBJ1-4; D gene unclear. The germline V and J ends were trimmed by 0 bases and 10 bases, with 15 bases remaining between them. Germline assignment: CDR1 LGHDT and CDR2 YNNKEL (reference sequence). The CDR3 is 15 amino acids. In DNA form, the CDR3 reads TGTGCCAGCAGCCAAGATGGTTTGCAAGTTGGAAAACTGTTTTTT. Translated: CASSQDGLQVGKLFF.

The CDR3 sequence is CASKYSQNTGELFF. The DNA of the CDR3 is TGTGCCAGCAAATATTCACAAAACACCGGGGAGCTGTTTTTT. This chain joins TRBV2 and TRBJ2-2, with D unresolved. Germline CDR1 is SNHLY and CDR2 is FYNNEI. V lost 7 bases and J 2 bases, leaving 11 bases between the germline ends. The CDR3 consists of 14 residues.

This clonotype was detected ten times or more. The CDR3 nucleotides are TGTGCCAGCAGCTTCGGCACTCCACCCTACGAGCAGTACTTC. Its translation is CASSFGTPPYEQYF. The chain employs TRBV7-2 and TRBJ2-7, with D unresolved. This CDR3 is built from 14 residues. Germline V gene sequence: CDR1 SGHTA, CDR2 FQGNSA. Deletions cut 3 bases from V and 2 bases from J, with 11 bases between.

The CDR3 here is CASSLAGITRVTQYF. CDR3 nucleotides: TGTGCCAGCAGCTTGGCGGGCATAACAAGAGTTACCCAGTACTTC. The chain is built from TRBV5-6 and TRBJ2-5; D is ambiguous. This CDR3 is built from 15 residues. Germline values: CDR1 SGHDT, CDR2 YYEEEE. The germline V and J ends were trimmed by 0 bases and 8 bases, with 17 bases remaining between them.

This clonotype was recorded many times. The V gene is TRBV10-3, the J gene TRBJ1-2; TRBD1 matches 7 bases. Germline lookup yields CDR1 ENHRY and CDR2 SYGVKD. The trim removed 6 bases at V and 5 bases at J, leaving 12 bases unmatched. The CDR3 is 15 amino acids. CDR3 protein: CAIRLQAGQAYGYTF. CDR3 DNA sequence: TGTGCCATCAGGCTACAGGCCGGACAGGCTTATGGCTACACCTTC.

This clonotype occurred a few times. V gene TRBV7-9 combines with J gene TRBJ2-7, with D perhaps TRBD1 (5 bases). The V gene's germline CDR1 is SEHNR and CDR2 FQNEAQ (reference sequence). The CDR3 spans 14 residues. Trimming cost V 1 base and J 2 bases, with 9 bases left between them. Here the CDR3 DNA reads TGTGCCAGCAGCTTAGGTTCAGGGCCCTACGAGCAGTACTTC. This translates into CASSLGSGPYEQYF.

This clonotype showed up many times. The rearrangement joins TRBV5-1 to TRBJ2-7; 8 bases are a match to TRBD2. This CDR3 is 18 amino acids long. After removal of 0 bases from V and 0 bases from J, the junction contained 11 bases not matched to a gene. The germline V gene encodes CDR1 SGHRS and CDR2 YFSETQ. CDR3 sequence reads: CASSLVPPSGSSSYEQYF. As DNA, the CDR3 is TGCGCCAGCAGCTTGGTCCCCCCTAGCGGGTCGAGCTCCTACGAGCAGTACTTC.

To note about this clonotype: One base away lies a much larger clone, so this may be a sequencing read error. This chain uses TRBV6-1 with TRBJ1-1, with unresolved D. Germline V gene data show CDR1 as MNHNS and CDR2 as SASEGT. Trimming took 7 bases from V and 3 from J, leaving 12 bases between them. The CDR3 loop spans 13 amino acids. The DNA of the CDR3 is TGTGCCAGCATAAACACGCTCCACACTGAAGCTTTCTTT. Its protein is CASINTLHTEAFF.

This clonotype showed up just a few times. This chain joins TRBV27 and TRBJ2-2; TRBD2 aligns across 12 bases. After removal of 5 bases from V and 4 bases from J, the junction contained 14 bases not matched to a gene. This CDR3 spans 19 amino acids. Germline-derived CDR1 and CDR2 are MNHEY and SMNVEV (reference sequence). CDR3 region: CASSAQAASGRVTTGELFF. The CDR3 DNA reads as TGTGCCAGCAGTGCACAGGCGGCTAGCGGGAGGGTAACCACCGGGGAGCTGTTTTTT.

V gene TRBV9 combines with J gene TRBJ1-3; D perhaps matches TRBD1 (6 bases). V was shortened by 4 bases and J by 2 bases, with 16 bases between the two germline ends. Germline lookup yields CDR1 SGDLS and CDR2 YYNGEE. The CDR3 runs to 16 residues. This chain's CDR3 is CASSFRDRYTGNTIYF. The CDR3 DNA follows: TGTGCCAGCAGCTTCCGTGACAGGTACACTGGAAACACCATATATTTT.

This clonotype was observed a handful of times. An end of the junction differs from the germline gene, which may be a read error. The V and J genes are TRBV28 and TRBJ1-2; D is perhaps TRBD1 (5 bases). Germline lookup yields CDR1 MDHEN and CDR2 SYDVKM. The CDR3 consists of 14 residues. The CDR3 DNA follows: TGTGTCAGCAGTTTAAACGGGGCTCGACCCGGCTACACCTTC. Translation: CVSSLNGARPGYTF.

This clonotype occurred many times. The chain recombines TRBV7-2 with TRBJ1-3, with D unclear. Looked up from germline, CDR1 is SGHTA and CDR2 is FQGNSA. V lost 5 bases, J lost 0 bases, and 11 bases lay in between. CDR3 length: 15 residues. CDR3 sequence reads: CASSTSGSSGNTIYF. The CDR3 nucleotides are TGTGCCAGCAGCACCAGCGGCAGCTCTGGAAACACCATATATTTT.

This clonotype was observed a handful of times. The V and J genes are TRBV5-1 and TRBJ1-2; D is ambiguous. Germline V gene sequence: CDR1 SGHRS, CDR2 YFSETQ. The length of the CDR3 is 14 residues. V dropped 3 bases and J dropped 2 bases, with 11 bases sitting between them. The CDR3 nucleotides are TGCGCCAGCAGCTCCTTAGGGAGAAACTATGGCTACACCTTC. It specifies CASSSLGRNYGYTF.

This clonotype was seen repeatedly, ten times or more. V is TRBV7-9 and J is TRBJ2-2; D remains unclear. With 5 bases removed from V and 3 bases from J, the gap between germline ends came to 4 bases. This CDR3 is built from 12 residues. In germline, CDR1 is SEHNR, CDR2 FQNEAQ (reference sequence). CDR3 nucleotides: TGTGCCAGCAGCCCACACACCGGGGAGCTGTTTTTT. This codes for CASSPHTGELFF.